The present T cell receptor (beta chain) was sequenced within a study of blood T cell repertoires in COVID-19. J lost 6 bases, V lost 5 bases, and 11 bases had no gene match. CDR3 length: 16 amino acids. Per germline, CDR1 SGHTA and CDR2 FQGNSA. Method: immunoSEQ multiplex PCR; TCRdb's copy keeps in-frame clones and lacks some. Of about 260,000 clones listed, 70% to 85% are singletons. The rearrangement uses TRBV7-2 and TRBJ1-5; 9 bases map to TRBD1. The clonotype originates from a woman over 75 with acute or convalescent COVID-19. Material: peripheral blood. The CDR3 region has the DNA TGTGCCAGCAGCCCGTACTGGGACAGGGCTATTCAGCCCCAGCATTTT. Translation gives CASSPYWDRAIQPQHF. Full variable domain (rest looked up from reference TRBV7-2 and TRBJ1-5): GAGVSQSPSNKVTEKGKDVELRCDPISGHTALYWYRQSLGQGLEFLIYFQGNSAPDKSGLPSDRFSAERTGGSVSTLTIQRTQQEDSAVYLCASSPYWDRAIQPQHFGDGTRLSIL.